The 25 T cell receptor beta chains below were found in one sample sequenced in a study of blood T cells in healthy people across ages. Primers used in a second PCR of about 6 to 11 cycles were a sample-barcoded 5' primer and a J-beta primer mix. Using its own MiXCR run on the 5' RACE reads, TCRdb lists one record per CDR3 protein. In the table there are roughly 680,000 distinct CDR3 sequences, more than 45% of which are singletons. Sequencing used blood. These receptors all come from an elderly woman in good health.

This clonotype has at least ten counts. CDR3 DNA sequence: TGTGCCAGCAGAGAACTACAGGGTTCGAAAAACATTCAGTACTTC. Translated: CASRELQGSKNIQYF. J is TRBJ2-4 and V is TRBV27, with TRBD1 as a possible D gene (6 bases). Deletions cut 6 bases from V and 4 bases from J, with 16 bases between. The CDR3 has 15 amino acids. The V gene's germline CDR1 is MNHEY and CDR2 SMNVEV (reference sequence).

Turning to this clonotype: With a much larger clone just one base away, this may be a read error. V and J are TRBV7-9 and TRBJ2-3; D unresolved. CDR1 is SEHNR, CDR2 FQNEAQ, per germline (reference sequence). This CDR3 has 16 residues. In DNA, the CDR3 is TGTGTCAGCAGCTTATGGCTGCAAGTGAACTCAGATACGCAGTATTTT. It translates to CVSSLWLQVNSDTQYF.

This clonotype showed up just once. This rearrangement joins TRBV29-1 to TRBJ2-3; D gene unclear. Per germline, CDR1 SQVTM and CDR2 ANQGSEA. CDR3 size: 16 residues. V lost 0 bases and J lost 4, with 17 bases in between. CDR3 sequence reads: CSVEEEWVTGPDTQYF. The CDR3 DNA follows: TGCAGCGTTGAAGAGGAGTGGGTCACCGGCCCAGATACGCAGTATTTT.

As concerns this clonotype: This clone may be a read error of a much larger clone one base away. The rearrangement joins TRBV6-1 to TRBJ1-6; D perhaps matches TRBD1 (5 bases). In germline, CDR1 is MNHNS, CDR2 SASEGT. The CDR3 runs 14 residues. CDR3 DNA sequence: TGTACCAGCAGTGAGGGGCCCGATAATTCACCCCTCCACTTT. It is translated as CTSSEGPDNSPLHF.

The sample holds many counts of this clonotype. The gene calls are TRBV25-1 and TRBJ2-5, with a weak D call TRBD1 (6 bases). Trimming left V 8 bases short and J 11 bases short, with 15 bases between. The CDR3 sequence is 11 residues long. Germline CDR1 is MGHDK and CDR2 is SYGVNS. The CDR3 protein is CASSSGQKQYF. The CDR3 nucleotides read TGTGCCAGCTCCAGCGGACAGAAGCAGTACTTC.

The chain links TRBV12-3 or TRBV12-4 to TRBJ2-1; D is unresolved. CDR3 length: 16 amino acids. V was shortened by 7 bases and J by 0 bases, with 16 bases between the two germline ends. CDR3 amino acids: CASNSRELGSYNEQFF. In nucleotides, the CDR3 is TGTGCCAGCAATTCTAGGGAACTTGGCTCCTACAATGAGCAGTTCTTC.

The chain has TRBV29-1 and TRBJ2-7; the D gene is possibly TRBD1 (5 bases). Germline V gene data show CDR1 as SQVTM and CDR2 as ANQGSEA. The V end lost 2 bases, the J end lost 2 bases, and 7 bases lay between the germline ends. CDR3 length: 12 amino acids. The CDR3 sequence is CSVEKGTYEQYF. The CDR3 nucleotides read TGCAGCGTTGAAAAGGGGACCTACGAGCAGTACTTC.

Worth noting for this clonotype: Given a much more abundant clone one base away, this may be a read error. The chain has TRBV5-1 and TRBJ2-1; D is possibly TRBD2 (6 bases). Trimming removed 7 bases at V and 0 bases at J, with 14 bases between. The CDR3 is 15 residues long. Germline V gives CDR1 SGHRS, CDR2 YFSETQ. CDR3 region: CASGPLAHSYNEQFF. The CDR3 bases are TGCGCCAGCGGCCCCCTAGCGCACTCCTACAATGAGCAGTTCTTC.

This clonotype came up a few times. A clone one base away is much larger, so this may be a read error. The genes are TRBV6-6 and TRBJ2-5, with 11 bases aligning to TRBD2. The CDR3 has 17 residues. Unmatched junction bases numbered 20, after V lost 6 bases and J lost 11 bases. The germline V gene encodes CDR1 MNHNY and CDR2 SVGAGI (reference sequence). The CDR3 loop reads CASRLYSGGALVFEQYF. CDR3 nucleotide sequence: TGTGCCAGCAGACTATATAGCGGGGGGGCCCTTGTCTTTGAGCAGTACTTC.

This chain links TRBV20-1 with TRBJ2-3; perhaps TRBD2 as D (6 bases). Trimming removed 0 bases from V and 2 bases from J, with 12 bases in between. The CDR3 loop spans 15 amino acids. Germline loops: CDR1 DFQATT, CDR2 SNEGSKA (reference sequence). Here the CDR3 DNA reads TGCAGTGCTAGAGATCCGGCGGGGCACACAGATACGCAGTATTTT. This encodes CSARDPAGHTDTQYF.

Regarding this clonotype: One base away lies a much larger clone, so this may be a sequencing read error. This chain joins TRBV20-1 and TRBJ2-1; D not certain. The V gene's germline CDR1 is DFQATT and CDR2 SNEGSKA (reference sequence). The CDR3 is 13 amino acids. CDR3 protein: CSASRGSHNEQFF. CDR3 bases: TGCAGTGCTAGCCGTGGCTCCCACAATGAGCAGTTCTTC.

The V gene is TRBV29-1, the J gene TRBJ2-1, with 7 bases identical to TRBD1. Germline V lookup: CDR1 SQVTM, CDR2 ANQGSEA. The CDR3 is 14 amino acids. The ends lost 7 bases at V and 2 bases at J; junction bases unmatched: 8. This CDR3 is CSAPSTGPYNEQFF. For the CDR3, the DNA is TGCAGCGCACCTTCGACAGGGCCCTACAATGAGCAGTTCTTC.

The chain links TRBV5-1 to TRBJ1-2; 7 bases fit TRBD1. Per germline, CDR1 SGHRS and CDR2 YFSETQ. Trimming cost V 0 bases and J 8 bases; bases outside gene matches: 7. This CDR3 contains 14 residues. The CDR3 DNA sequence: TGCGCCAGCAGCTTGGCGCCCGACAGGGTCGGCTACACCTTC. It specifies CASSLAPDRVGYTF.

This clonotype was observed at least ten times. The chain recombines TRBV28 with TRBJ1-6; D possibly corresponds to TRBD1 (6 bases). The V gene lost 6 bases and the J gene lost 7 bases, with 19 bases spanning the gap. CDR1 is MDHEN and CDR2 is SYDVKM in the germline V gene. CDR3 length: 16 amino acids. The CDR3 region is CASSPQWGHPNSPLHF. The CDR3, as DNA: TGTGCCAGCAGCCCCCAGTGGGGACACCCGAATTCACCCCTCCACTTT.

This clonotype was detected many times. This CDR3 reads CSASTSSETQYF. CDR3 nucleotides: TGCAGTGCCTCGACTAGCTCAGAGACCCAGTACTTC. The chain combines TRBV20-1 with TRBJ2-5; 7 bases are shared with TRBD2. CDR3 size: 12 residues. Germline-derived CDR1 and CDR2 are DFQATT and SNEGSKA (reference sequence). V was pared by 6 bases and J by 4 bases, with 5 bases of the junction left unmatched.

This clonotype was seen at least ten times. V gene TRBV5-1 combines with J gene TRBJ2-7, with TRBD2 matching 7 bases. The CDR3 has 14 amino acids. Germline V CDR1 and CDR2: SGHRS, YFSETQ. Trimming removed 2 bases from V and 2 bases from J; junction bases left unmatched: 4. CDR3 sequence: CASSLAGFPYEQYF. CDR3 DNA sequence: TGCGCCAGCAGCTTAGCGGGATTTCCCTACGAGCAGTACTTC.

The chain has TRBV20-1 and TRBJ2-7, with TRBD2 matching over 8 bases. Germline V CDR1 and CDR2: DFQATT, SNEGSKA (reference sequence). Germline trimming cut 6 bases from V and 1 base from J; bases unmatched to any gene: 8. CDR3 length: 14 residues. The CDR3 region has the DNA TGCAGTGCCCATAAAACTAGCGGTTCCTACGAGCAGTACTTC. It translates to CSAHKTSGSYEQYF.

In its sample, this clonotype was seen many times. The CDR3 DNA sequence: TGTGCCAGCAGTTCCTCACCCCTAAACAGGGGCGAGCAGTACTTC. It translates to CASSSSPLNRGEQYF. J is TRBJ2-7 and V is TRBV28, with 7 bases that match TRBD1. Germline assignment: CDR1 MDHEN and CDR2 SYDVKM. With V trimmed by 4 bases and J by 6 bases, 12 bases remained unmatched. The CDR3 has 15 amino acids.

J is TRBJ2-1 and V is TRBV27, with TRBD1 as a possible D gene (5 bases). Germline lookup yields CDR1 MNHEY and CDR2 SMNVEV (reference sequence). Between the trimmed V and J ends, which lost 10 bases and 5 bases, there was a span of 6 bases. The CDR3 runs 10 residues. The CDR3: CATGNNEQFF. In nucleotides, the CDR3 is TGTGCCACAGGGAACAATGAGCAGTTCTTC.

This clonotype has ten or more counts. J is TRBJ2-1 and V is TRBV4-2; TRBD2 matches 9 bases. In germline, CDR1 is LGHNA, CDR2 YNFKEQ. The CDR3 is 16 residues long. V shed 3 bases and J 7 bases; nucleotides not matched to a gene: 10. Here the CDR3 DNA reads TGTGCCAGCAGCCAGAACCCTAGCGGGGAGGTTAATGAGCAGTTCTTC. It is translated as CASSQNPSGEVNEQFF.

This rearrangement joins TRBV3-1 to TRBJ2-4; D may match TRBD1 or TRBD2 (5 bases each). The end of the DNA fits TRBJ2-7 better, so the J call may be wrong. Per the germline V gene, CDR1 is LGHDT and CDR2 is YNNKEL (reference sequence). The CDR3 contains 15 residues. The CDR3 is CASSQGQSGIYEQYF. CDR3 nucleotide sequence: TGTGCCAGCAGCCAAGGACAGTCCGGGATCTACGAGCAGTACTTC.

This clonotype was seen once. The gene calls are TRBV7-2 and TRBJ2-5; D perhaps matches TRBD2 (6 bases). V lost 7 bases, J lost 2 bases, and 14 bases lay in between. Germline V CDR1 and CDR2: SGHTA, FQGNSA. The CDR3 spans 14 residues. This CDR3 is CASTEGGRQETQYF. The CDR3 DNA sequence: TGTGCCAGCACCGAAGGTGGGAGGCAAGAGACCCAGTACTTC.

A note on this clonotype: Its ends do not fully match the called genes, so a read error is possible. The chain combines TRBV28 with TRBJ2-1; D gene uncertain. Germline V gene sequence: CDR1 MDHEN, CDR2 SYDVKM. This CDR3 comprises 13 residues. CDR3 loop: CASSTGSYNGQFF. The CDR3 nucleotides read TGTGCCAGCAGTACCGGCTCCTACAATGGGCAGTTCTTC. The entire variable domain, with the rest obtained from reference TRBV28 and TRBJ2-1, is as follows: DVKVTQSSRYLVKRTGEKVFLECVQDMDHENMFWYRQDPGLGLRLIYFSYDVKMKEKGDIPEGYSVSREKKERFSLILESASTNQTSMYLCASSTGSYNGQFFGPGTRLTVL.

This clonotype was detected many times. In DNA, the CDR3 is TGTGCCAGCAGTATAGGGTCGACAGGCTACAATGAGCAGTTCTTC. Its translation is CASSIGSTGYNEQFF. This chain uses TRBV7-9 with TRBJ2-1, with D possibly being TRBD1 (6 bases). Germline V gives CDR1 SEHNR, CDR2 FQNEAQ (reference sequence). The CDR3 runs 15 residues. V lost 6 bases, J lost 3 bases, and 15 bases lay in between.

This clonotype was counted many times. The rearrangement uses TRBV19 and TRBJ2-7; TRBD2 matches at 9 bases. The CDR3 runs 17 residues. The ends lost 3 bases at V and 4 bases at J; junction bases unmatched: 13. Per the germline V gene, CDR1 is LNHDA and CDR2 is SQIVND (reference sequence). The CDR3 DNA reads as TGTGCCAGTAGTATCGGTGGGGGTAGCGGGAGCAATTACGAGCAGTACTTC. Its translation: CASSIGGGSGSNYEQYF.